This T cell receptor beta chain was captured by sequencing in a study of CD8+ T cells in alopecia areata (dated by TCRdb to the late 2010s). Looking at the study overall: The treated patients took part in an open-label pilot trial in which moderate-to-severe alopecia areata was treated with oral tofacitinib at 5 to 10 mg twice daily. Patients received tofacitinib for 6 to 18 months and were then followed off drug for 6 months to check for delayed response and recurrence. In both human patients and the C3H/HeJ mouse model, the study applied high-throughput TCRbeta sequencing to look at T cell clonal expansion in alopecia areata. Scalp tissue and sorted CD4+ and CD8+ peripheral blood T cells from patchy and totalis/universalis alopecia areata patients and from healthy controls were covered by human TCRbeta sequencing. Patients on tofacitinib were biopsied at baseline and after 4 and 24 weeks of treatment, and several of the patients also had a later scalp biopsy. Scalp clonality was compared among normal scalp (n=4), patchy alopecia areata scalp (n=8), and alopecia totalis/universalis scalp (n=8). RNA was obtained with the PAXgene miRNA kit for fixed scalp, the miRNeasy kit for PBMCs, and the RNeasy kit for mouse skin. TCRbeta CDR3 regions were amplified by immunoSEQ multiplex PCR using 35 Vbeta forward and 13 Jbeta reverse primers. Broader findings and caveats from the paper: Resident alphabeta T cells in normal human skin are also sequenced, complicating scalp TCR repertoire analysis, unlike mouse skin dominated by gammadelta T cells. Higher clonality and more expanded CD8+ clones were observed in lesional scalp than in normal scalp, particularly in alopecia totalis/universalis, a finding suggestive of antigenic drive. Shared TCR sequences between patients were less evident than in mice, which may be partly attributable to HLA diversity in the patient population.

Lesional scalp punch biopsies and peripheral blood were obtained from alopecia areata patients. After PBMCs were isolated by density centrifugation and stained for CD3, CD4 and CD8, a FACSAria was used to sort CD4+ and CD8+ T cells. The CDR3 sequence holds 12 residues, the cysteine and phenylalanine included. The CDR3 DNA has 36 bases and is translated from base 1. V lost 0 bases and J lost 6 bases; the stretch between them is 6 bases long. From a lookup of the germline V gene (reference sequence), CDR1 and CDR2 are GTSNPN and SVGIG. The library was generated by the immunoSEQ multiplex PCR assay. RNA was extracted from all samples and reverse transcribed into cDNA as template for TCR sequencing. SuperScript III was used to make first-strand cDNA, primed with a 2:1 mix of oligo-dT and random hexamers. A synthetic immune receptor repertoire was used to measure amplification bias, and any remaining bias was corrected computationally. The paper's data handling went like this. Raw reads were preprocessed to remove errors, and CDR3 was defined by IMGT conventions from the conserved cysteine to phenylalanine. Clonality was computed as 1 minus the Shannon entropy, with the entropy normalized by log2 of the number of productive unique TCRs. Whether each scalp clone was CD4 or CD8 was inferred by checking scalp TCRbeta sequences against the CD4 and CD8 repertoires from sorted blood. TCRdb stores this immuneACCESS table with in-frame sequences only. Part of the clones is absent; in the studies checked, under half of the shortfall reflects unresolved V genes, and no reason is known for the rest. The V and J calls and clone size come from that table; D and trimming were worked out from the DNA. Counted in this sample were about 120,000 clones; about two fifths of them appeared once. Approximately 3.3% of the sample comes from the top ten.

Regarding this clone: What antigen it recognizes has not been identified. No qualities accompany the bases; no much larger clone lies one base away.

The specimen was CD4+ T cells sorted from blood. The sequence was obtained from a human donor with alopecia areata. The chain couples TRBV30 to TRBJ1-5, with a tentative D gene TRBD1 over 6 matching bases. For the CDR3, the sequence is CAWSVQGQPQHF. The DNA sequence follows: TGTGCCTGGAGTGTACAGGGTCAGCCCCAGCATTTT. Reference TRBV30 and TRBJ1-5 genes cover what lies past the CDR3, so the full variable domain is SQTIHQWPATLVQPVGSPLSLECTVEGTSNPNLYWYRQAAGRGLQLLFYSVGIGQISSEVPQNLSASRPQDRQFILSSKKLLLSDSGFYLCAWSVQGQPQHFGDGTRLSIL.